The next 32 T cell receptor beta chains were all read from a single sample in a study of blood T cell repertoires in COVID-19. TCRdb keeps only in-frame clones here, not all; method: immunoSEQ multiplex PCR. The data contain about 370,000 clones, 75% to 90% of them singletons. Sequencing input: PBMCs or T cells enriched from blood (not recorded which). The receptors derive from a man younger than 30 who had recovered from COVID-19.

The CDR3 reads CASSLVSRRGEKLFF. The CDR3 nucleotides are TGCGCCAGCAGCTTGGTTTCCCGAAGGGGTGAAAAACTGTTTTTT. This sequence joins TRBV5-1 and TRBJ1-4; possible D gene TRBD1, 5 bases. The CDR3 loop spans 15 amino acids. The V and J ends lost 0 bases and 7 bases respectively, with 13 bases between them. Per the germline V gene, CDR1 is SGHRS and CDR2 is YFSETQ.

J is TRBJ2-2 and V is TRBV2; unclear D gene. Looked up from germline, CDR1 is SNHLY and CDR2 is FYNNEI. Trimming shortened V by 7 bases and J by 6 bases, and 12 bases separated the two germline ends. This CDR3 is built from 13 residues. The CDR3: CASTHEWPGELFF. CDR3 sequence (DNA): TGTGCCAGCACCCACGAATGGCCCGGGGAGCTGTTTTTT.

The chain carries TRBV28 and TRBJ1-5; 10 nucleotides align to TRBD1. This CDR3 has 16 amino acids. Per germline, CDR1 MDHEN and CDR2 SYDVKM. V lost 3 bases to trimming and J lost 7 bases; unmatched junction nucleotides: 9. This CDR3 reads CASSFWQGGQGQPQHF. The CDR3 DNA follows: TGTGCCAGCAGTTTTTGGCAGGGGGGACAGGGGCAGCCCCAGCATTTT.

The CDR3 region has the DNA TGTGCCAGCAGTTACTCGACAGCCTCTCATAATTCACCCCTCCACTTT. Protein: CASSYSTASHNSPLHF. The chain carries TRBV6-5 and TRBJ1-6; maybe TRBD1 (5 bases). From germline, CDR1 is MNHEY and CDR2 SVGAGI. CDR3 length: 16 residues. V gave up 0 bases and J gave up 5 bases, with 11 bases separating them.

The V and J genes are TRBV5-6 and TRBJ1-1; 9 bases line up with TRBD1. CDR1 SGHDT and CDR2 YYEEEE come from the germline V gene. V was clipped by 2 bases and J by 5 bases; unmatched bases: 4. This CDR3 region has 14 residues. CDR3 coding DNA: TGTGCCAGCAGCTTCGGGGACAGGGAGACTGAAGCTTTCTTT. Amino acid sequence: CASSFGDRETEAFF.

The chain is built from TRBV5-1 and TRBJ2-1; TRBD2 aligns across 12 bases. There are 17 residues in the CDR3. Germline V gene lookup returns CDR1 SGHRS and CDR2 YFSETQ. Trimming took 3 bases from V and 7 from J; bases not matched to a gene: 11. The DNA for the CDR3 is TGCGCCAGCAGCTCGAACCCTAGCGGGAGGGGCTTTAATGAGCAGTTCTTC. This codes for CASSSNPSGRGFNEQFF.

J is TRBJ1-1 and V is TRBV23-1, with 10 positions matching TRBD1. TRBV23-1 is assigned to the ORF class and has an uncertain function. V lost 5 bases, J lost 2 bases, and 29 bases stayed unmatched. The CDR3 sequence is 23 residues long. The CDR3 bases are TGCGCCAGCAGTAGGGCGAGGGCCCGGGACAGGGGACAAAAGAAGGCTTGTAACACTGAAGCTTTCTTT. This sequence encodes CASSRARARDRGQKKACNTEAFF.

The CDR3 loop is CASSSPGVAKNIQYF. CDR3 coding DNA: TGTGCCAGCAGTTCCCCCGGTGTAGCCAAAAACATTCAGTACTTC. The rearrangement links TRBV28 to TRBJ2-4; unclear D gene. CDR1 is MDHEN, CDR2 SYDVKM, per germline. The V end lost 4 bases, the J end lost 0 bases, and 10 bases lay between the germline ends. This CDR3 has 15 amino acids.

The chain uses TRBV13 and TRBJ1-1; D is possibly TRBD1 (6 bases). This CDR3 comprises 14 residues. The V gene lost 5 bases and the J gene lost 4 bases, with 14 bases spanning the gap. CDR1 is PRHDT, CDR2 FYEKMQ, per germline (reference sequence). CDR3 sequence: CASSTQGHSTEAFF. CDR3 coding DNA: TGTGCCAGCAGCACGCAGGGGCATAGCACTGAAGCTTTCTTT.

This clone appeared once. The rearrangement links TRBV28 to TRBJ2-1, with no clear D. CDR3 length equals 12 residues. Germline V gene data show CDR1 as MDHEN and CDR2 as SYDVKM. V lost 10 bases to trimming and J lost 9 bases, with 16 bases between them. The CDR3 is CATSRGWREQFF. CDR3 DNA sequence: TGTGCCACCTCCCGCGGATGGCGTGAGCAGTTCTTC.

The sample holds one count of this clone. The chain couples TRBV4-1 to TRBJ2-1; 9 bases map to TRBD2. This CDR3 is built from 15 residues. With 1 base clipped from V and 3 bases from J, the junction kept 1 base outside the gene matches. Germline loops: CDR1 MGHRA, CDR2 YSYEKL. The CDR3 reads CASSQGLAVYNEQFF. CDR3 sequence (DNA): TGCGCCAGCAGCCAAGGACTAGCGGTCTACAATGAGCAGTTCTTC.

The chain couples TRBV11-2 to TRBJ1-2; 11 bases are shared with TRBD1. Germline CDR1 reads SGHAT; CDR2 reads FQNNGV. The V segment lost 5 bases and the J segment 2 bases; nucleotides outside the gene matches: 4. The CDR3 has 15 amino acids. CDR3 DNA: TGTGCCAGCAGCGCCGGGGACAGGGGGAACTATGGCTACACCTTC. It translates to CASSAGDRGNYGYTF.

The chain links TRBV23-1 to TRBJ2-1, with D hard to call. TRBV23-1 is classed as an ORF, of uncertain function. The CDR3 contains 14 residues. V lost 4 bases, J lost 7 bases, and 14 bases lay in between. CDR3 in amino acids: CASSRYYFRNEQFF. The CDR3 DNA reads TGCGCCAGCAGTCGATACTATTTTCGGAATGAGCAGTTCTTC.

The rearrangement links TRBV5-1 to TRBJ2-1; 11 bases fit TRBD2. The V and J ends lost 0 bases and 1 base, in that order; junction bases with no gene match: 3. Germline V gene data show CDR1 as SGHRS and CDR2 as YFSETQ. CDR3 size: 17 residues. CDR3: CASSLVLAGVSYNEQFF. CDR3 in DNA: TGCGCCAGCAGCTTGGTACTAGCGGGAGTTTCCTACAATGAGCAGTTCTTC.

The chain is built from TRBV5-4 and TRBJ1-4; TRBD1 matches 8 bases. CDR1 is SGHNT, CDR2 YYREEE, per germline (reference sequence). V shed 3 bases and J 4 bases; nucleotides not matched to a gene: 2. This CDR3 spans 14 amino acids. The CDR3 here is CASSSGGDNEKLFF. DNA of the CDR3: TGTGCCAGCAGCTCAGGGGGCGATAATGAAAAACTGTTTTTT.

The chain couples TRBV18 to TRBJ1-2; 9 bases match TRBD1. Germline values: CDR1 KGHSH, CDR2 LQKENI. J gave up 6 bases and V 3 bases, and 11 bases lay outside the gene matches. The CDR3 loop spans 16 amino acids. CDR3 sequence (DNA): TGTGCCAGCTCACCTATAAATACAGGGGGCGCGGATGGCTACACCTTC. Translated, it gives CASSPINTGGADGYTF.

V gene TRBV28 combines with J gene TRBJ1-3; no clear D. V was cut by 5 bases and J by 4 bases, with 9 bases left in between. The V gene's germline CDR1 is MDHEN and CDR2 SYDVKM. This CDR3 has 13 amino acids. The CDR3 sequence is CASSRESGNTIYF. In DNA, the CDR3 is TGTGCCAGCAGTCGGGAATCCGGAAACACCATATATTTT.

J is TRBJ2-7 and V is TRBV11-2; D remains ambiguous. Trimming pared 2 bases from V and 2 bases from J, leaving 16 bases between. This CDR3 contains 16 residues. CDR1 is SGHAT, CDR2 FQNNGV, per germline. This chain's CDR3 is CASSLYSRAQTYEQYF. CDR3 bases: TGTGCCAGCAGCTTATATTCGCGAGCGCAGACCTACGAGCAGTACTTC.

The genes are TRBV10-3 and TRBJ1-1; D gene ambiguous. The CDR3 extends over 12 amino acids. Per the germline V gene, CDR1 is ENHRY and CDR2 is SYGVKD. V lost 4 bases and J lost 3, with 6 bases in between. CDR3 residues: CAISGGYTEAFF. The CDR3 nucleotides are TGTGCCATCAGTGGCGGCTACACTGAAGCTTTCTTT.

The chain has TRBV9 and TRBJ1-2, with D possibly matching TRBD1 (5 bases). Trimming took 0 bases from V and 7 from J, leaving 13 bases between them. This CDR3 spans 14 amino acids. Germline V gives CDR1 SGDLS, CDR2 YYNGEE. Here the CDR3 DNA reads TGTGCCAGCAGCGTAGGATCTCAGGGTCGTGGCTACACCTTC. As protein: CASSVGSQGRGYTF.

The CDR3: CASSVTGGRYSGELFF. In DNA form, the CDR3 reads TGTGCCAGCAGCGTCACGGGCGGGAGGTATAGCGGGGAGCTGTTTTTT. The V and J genes are TRBV7-9 and TRBJ2-2, with 8 bases identical to TRBD2. Unmatched junction bases numbered 12, after V lost 5 bases and J lost 7 bases. Germline V gene data show CDR1 as SEHNR and CDR2 as FQNEAQ (reference sequence). The CDR3 covers 16 residues.

The chain uses TRBV28 and TRBJ2-1, with 8 positions matching TRBD2. The CDR3 runs 15 residues. J was trimmed by 9 bases and V by 7 bases; bases with no gene match: 14. Germline V gives CDR1 MDHEN, CDR2 SYDVKM. CDR3 in amino acids: CASMPGIAGMGEQFF. DNA of the CDR3: TGTGCCAGCATGCCCGGGATAGCGGGAATGGGTGAGCAGTTCTTC.

The CDR3 loop reads CASSQASEKLFF. The CDR3 DNA is TGTGCCAGCAGCCAAGCTTCGGAAAAACTGTTTTTT. The rearrangement links TRBV3-1 (or the pseudogene TRBV3-2) to TRBJ1-4; D unclear. Germline values: CDR1 LGHDT, CDR2 YNNKEL (reference sequence). Trimming took 1 base from V and 8 from J, leaving 5 bases between them. The CDR3 spans 12 residues.

V is TRBV18 and J is TRBJ1-2; D call uncertain. V was clipped by 3 bases and J by 8 bases, with 16 bases between them. The CDR3 covers 14 residues. Germline V CDR1 and CDR2: KGHSH, LQKENI. The chain's CDR3 is CASSPRAEGEGYTF. The CDR3 region has the DNA TGTGCCAGCTCACCTAGGGCAGAGGGCGAAGGCTACACCTTC.

This clone was observed once. The rearrangement links TRBV5-1 to TRBJ2-1; 8 bases are shared with TRBD1. In germline, CDR1 is SGHRS, CDR2 YFSETQ. V was clipped by 4 bases and J by 4 bases; unmatched bases: 13. This CDR3 has 17 residues. Written as DNA, the CDR3 is TGCGCCAGCAGCGACGGACAGGGACGGGTACTTTACAATGAGCAGTTCTTC. Translation: CASSDGQGRVLYNEQFF.

The chain couples TRBV5-1 to TRBJ2-1, with 11 bases that match TRBD2. This CDR3 has 15 residues. J gave up 8 bases and V 6 bases, and 10 bases lay outside the gene matches. The germline CDR1 and CDR2 sequences are SGHRS and YFSETQ. CDR3 sequence reads: CASTLLAGVFDEQFF. CDR3 DNA sequence: TGCGCCAGCACCCTACTAGCGGGAGTCTTCGATGAGCAGTTCTTC.

The genes are TRBV28 and TRBJ1-4, with 8 bases that match TRBD1. CDR1 MDHEN and CDR2 SYDVKM come from the germline V gene. V lost 6 bases to trimming and J lost 4 bases; unmatched junction nucleotides: 10. The CDR3 is made up of 16 amino acids. CDR3: CASRPQGGALNEKLFF. In nucleotides, the CDR3 is TGTGCCAGCAGGCCACAGGGGGGGGCACTTAATGAAAAACTGTTTTTT.

V and J are TRBV11-2 and TRBJ2-3; D is unresolved. Germline V lookup: CDR1 SGHAT, CDR2 FQNNGV. With 0 bases removed from V and 2 bases from J, the gap between germline ends came to 9 bases. The CDR3 loop spans 15 amino acids. The DNA of the CDR3 is TGTGCCAGCAGCTTAGATGGCATCTTCACAGATACGCAGTATTTT. Translated, it gives CASSLDGIFTDTQYF.

About this clone itself: Other DNA sequences in this sample translate to the same CDR3. The chain links TRBV11-2 to TRBJ1-4, with a weak D call TRBD1 (5 bases). The CDR3 has 14 residues. The germline V gene encodes CDR1 SGHAT and CDR2 FQNNGV. V lost 2 bases and J lost 2, with 6 bases in between. The CDR3 is CASSLSGTNEKLFF. CDR3 DNA: TGTGCCAGCAGCTTATCAGGGACTAATGAAAAACTGTTTTTT.

This clone was seen many times. The chain couples TRBV7-8 to TRBJ2-1; 7 bases align to TRBD1. This CDR3 is 15 amino acids long. J lost 6 bases, V lost 5 bases, and 10 bases had no gene match. Germline V gives CDR1 SGHVS, CDR2 FQNEAQ. The CDR3 DNA sequence: TGTGCCAGCAGCCTCCGGGACAGAAGGTTCAATGAGCAGTTCTTC. Protein sequence: CASSLRDRRFNEQFF. The full variable domain, its missing parts supplied by reference TRBV7-8 and TRBJ2-1, is GAGVSQSPRYKVAKRGQDVALRCDPISGHVSLFWYQQALGQGPEFLTYFQNEAQLDKSGLPSDRFFAERPEGSVSTLKIQRTQQEDSAVYLCASSLRDRRFNEQFFGPGTRLTVL.

This rearrangement joins TRBV5-1 to TRBJ2-7, with D possibly TRBD2 on 6 matching bases. Germline V gene sequence: CDR1 SGHRS, CDR2 YFSETQ. CDR3 length: 16 amino acids. V lost 6 bases, J lost 4 bases, and 23 bases lay in between. CDR3 amino acids: CASTYDATSGLYEQYF. CDR3 sequence (DNA): TGCGCCAGCACGTACGATGCGACAAGCGGGCTTTACGAGCAGTACTTC.

The J gene is TRBJ2-5, the V gene TRBV6-5; 9 positions agree with TRBD2. Germline V gene lookup returns CDR1 MNHEY and CDR2 SVGAGI. J was trimmed by 4 bases and V by 2 bases; bases with no gene match: 5. The CDR3 is made up of 15 amino acids. The CDR3 DNA reads as TGTGCCAGCAGTTACAGTAGCGGGAGAGGAGAGACCCAGTACTTC. This encodes CASSYSSGRGETQYF.